One sample yielded the 5 T cell receptor beta chains listed below, sequenced in a study of T cell clonotyping in hematopoietic cell transplantation. Only in-frame clones appear in the TCRdb table, and some are missing; sequencing was by immunoSEQ multiplex PCR. The sample lists 13,000 to 15,000 clones; approximately 95% were seen once. The input for sequencing was PBMCs, taken 30 days after allogeneic stem cell transplant. Receptors originate from a male patient between 60 and 69 years old who had an allogeneic stem cell transplant from an unrelated donor, so the T cells may come from the graft donor. Some clones in this sample may be carry-over from other donors' samples.

V and J are TRBV19 and TRBJ1-5; D possibly corresponds to TRBD1 (6 bases). Trimming stripped 4 bases from V and 5 bases from J, with 18 bases between. The V gene's germline CDR1 is LNHDA and CDR2 SQIVND (reference sequence). The CDR3 is 16 amino acids. The CDR3 loop reads CASSNPGQGIDQPQHF. The DNA for the CDR3 is TGTGCCAGTAGTAACCCGGGCCAGGGGATCGATCAGCCCCAGCATTTT.

The CDR3 sequence: CSYMGGDNEQFF. Here the CDR3 DNA reads TGCAGCTATATGGGGGGAGACAATGAGCAGTTCTTC. This chain links TRBV29-1 with TRBJ2-1; TRBD2 might be the D (6 bases). CDR1 is SQVTM, CDR2 ANQGSEA, per germline. CDR3 size: 12 residues. Trimming stripped 8 bases from V and 5 bases from J, with 13 bases between.

The V gene is TRBV5-1, the J gene TRBJ2-5; D unresolved. The CDR3 is 17 residues long. Germline CDR1 reads SGHRS; CDR2 reads YFSETQ. Trimming left V 3 bases short and J 1 base short, with 19 bases between. This CDR3 is CASSSRIGPISQETQYF. In nucleotides, the CDR3 is TGCGCCAGCAGCTCAAGAATCGGACCGATATCCCAAGAGACCCAGTACTTC.

V gene TRBV27 combines with J gene TRBJ1-2; a weak D match, TRBD1 (5 bases). The CDR3 spans 16 residues. CDR1 and CDR2 from the germline V gene are MNHEY and SMNVEV (reference sequence). Trimming removed 2 bases from V and 3 bases from J, with 16 bases in between. This chain's CDR3 is CASSLVAGGIDYGYTF. CDR3 DNA: TGTGCCAGCAGTTTAGTAGCGGGGGGGATTGACTATGGCTACACCTTC.

The J gene is TRBJ1-1, the V gene TRBV11-3; 8 bases fit TRBD1. The CDR3 spans 12 residues. Trimming cost V 5 bases and J 8 bases; bases outside gene matches: 4. The germline V gene has CDR1 SGHNT and CDR2 YENEEA. The CDR3 spells CASSARQGEAFF. The CDR3 DNA sequence: TGTGCCAGCAGCGCCCGACAGGGGGAAGCTTTCTTT.